Below are 9 T cell receptor beta chains sequenced from a single sample in a study of blood T cell repertoires in COVID-19. TCRdb keeps only in-frame clones here, not all; method: immunoSEQ multiplex PCR. The sample comprises just over 75,000 clones, about 83% of which are singletons, and roughly 5.3% rests with the top ten. What was sequenced was peripheral blood. These receptors were collected from a woman of 80 years or more with active or convalescent COVID-19.

The V call is TRBV7-2, the J call TRBJ2-7; 14 bases match TRBD2. Germline CDR1 reads SGHTA; CDR2 reads FQGNSA. The V and J ends lost 5 bases and 10 bases, in that order; junction bases with no gene match: 7. The CDR3 loop spans 14 amino acids. The CDR3 loop reads CASSPRTSGGKQYF. CDR3 DNA sequence: TGTGCCAGCAGCCCCCGGACTAGCGGGGGGAAACAGTACTTC.

The V gene is TRBV5-1, the J gene TRBJ1-2, with 8 bases aligning to TRBD1. V was pared by 0 bases and J by 6 bases, with 10 bases of the junction left unmatched. Germline V gene lookup returns CDR1 SGHRS and CDR2 YFSETQ. This CDR3 spans 16 amino acids. The CDR3 loop reads CASSLVTGVTSNGYTF. Here the CDR3 DNA reads TGCGCCAGCAGCTTGGTGACAGGGGTCACTTCCAATGGCTACACCTTC.

Only a few counts were recorded for this clone. The V and J genes are TRBV18 and TRBJ1-5; D remains ambiguous. CDR1 KGHSH and CDR2 LQKENI come from the germline V gene. The V end was cut by 0 bases, the J end by 9 bases, with 6 bases between. This CDR3 has 12 residues. The CDR3 protein is CASSPPSGPQHF. Written as DNA, the CDR3 is TGTGCCAGCTCACCACCGTCGGGGCCCCAGCATTTT.

CDR3 bases: TGCAGTGCTAGTTCGCAGTCAGGGTTTTTAAGCAATCAGCCCCAGCATTTT. It translates to CSASSQSGFLSNQPQHF. The V gene is TRBV20-1, the J gene TRBJ1-5; maybe TRBD1 (5 bases). The germline V gene has CDR1 DFQATT and CDR2 SNEGSKA (reference sequence). The V gene lost 3 bases and the J gene lost 1 base, with 19 bases spanning the gap. The CDR3 totals 17 residues.

This clone came up once. The gene calls are TRBV19 and TRBJ1-2; TRBD1 might be the D (6 bases). There are 15 residues in the CDR3. V gave up 6 bases and J gave up 4 bases, with 18 bases separating them. In germline, CDR1 is LNHDA, CDR2 SQIVND (reference sequence). The CDR3 DNA reads as TGTGCCAGTAGGAAACTAACAGGGACCAGCTATGGCTACACCTTC. Its protein product is CASRKLTGTSYGYTF.

The V and J genes are TRBV7-2 and TRBJ2-1, with a weak D call TRBD1 (6 bases). This CDR3 has 15 amino acids. Germline CDR1 SGHTA, CDR2 FQGNSA. Trimming took 5 bases from V and 0 from J, leaving 11 bases between them. The CDR3 loop is CASSTSGVSYNEQFF. The CDR3 DNA sequence: TGTGCCAGCAGCACCTCAGGGGTCTCCTACAATGAGCAGTTCTTC.

V and J are TRBV12-3 or TRBV12-4 and TRBJ1-1, with D tentatively TRBD1 (6 bases). V was cut by 4 bases and J by 6 bases, with 9 bases left in between. This CDR3 is built from 12 residues. The CDR3 spells CASSSKGAEAFF. CDR3 coding DNA: TGTGCCAGCAGTTCAAAGGGGGCTGAAGCTTTCTTT.

The chain carries TRBV5-1 and TRBJ2-3; possibly TRBD2 for D (6 bases). The CDR3 length is 14 residues. V lost 2 bases to trimming and J lost 4 bases, with 11 bases between them. CDR1 is SGHRS and CDR2 is YFSETQ in the germline V gene. CDR3 residues: CASSLGPGADTQYF. DNA of the CDR3: TGCGCCAGCAGCTTAGGGCCGGGAGCAGATACGCAGTATTTT.

J is TRBJ1-2 and V is TRBV6-5, with D possibly being TRBD1 (6 bases). This CDR3 spans 15 amino acids. Germline V CDR1 and CDR2: MNHEY, SVGAGI. Trimming shortened V by 2 bases and J by 1 base, and 11 bases separated the two germline ends. CDR3 nucleotides: TGTGCCAGCAGTTACGGGGCAGGGGATAACTATGGCTACACCTTC. This translates into CASSYGAGDNYGYTF.